This T cell receptor (beta chain) is from a study of T cells after yellow fever vaccination. Study at large: Some fractions had low cell numbers, and these were prepared with SMART-Seq v4 Ultra Low Input.

From the 5' RACE reads, TCRdb called clonotypes with MiXCR, one entry per CDR3 protein. The sample lists about 74,000 distinct CDR3 sequences, approximately 7.7% occurring once. Ten or more counts support this clonotype. The specimen was CD8+ T cells sorted from PBMCs, collected roughly 5 days after the first yellow fever vaccination. This TCR was sampled from a man aged 18 to 29 who received the YFV17D yellow fever vaccine.

The CDR3 protein is CASSQDASPYTYEQYF. The CDR3 bases are TGTGCCAGCAGCCAAGATGCCAGCCCGTATACCTACGAGCAGTACTTC. V gene TRBV4-2 combines with J gene TRBJ2-7; D is ambiguous. This CDR3 spans 16 amino acids. The germline V gene has CDR1 LGHNA and CDR2 YNFKEQ. V lost 0 bases to trimming and J lost 2 bases, with 14 bases between them.